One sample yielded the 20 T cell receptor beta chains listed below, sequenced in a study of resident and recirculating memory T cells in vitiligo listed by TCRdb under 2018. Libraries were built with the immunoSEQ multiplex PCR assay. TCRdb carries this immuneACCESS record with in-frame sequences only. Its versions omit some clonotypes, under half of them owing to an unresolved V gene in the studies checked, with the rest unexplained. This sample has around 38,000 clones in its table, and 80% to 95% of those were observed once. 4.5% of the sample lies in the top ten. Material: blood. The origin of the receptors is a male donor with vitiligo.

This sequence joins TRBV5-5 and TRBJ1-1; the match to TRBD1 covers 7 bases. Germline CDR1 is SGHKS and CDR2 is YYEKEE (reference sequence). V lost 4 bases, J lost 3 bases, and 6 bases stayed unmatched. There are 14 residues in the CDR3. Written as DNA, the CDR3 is TGTGCCAGCAGCACTTCAGGGGGATACACTGAAGCTTTCTTT. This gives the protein CASSTSGGYTEAFF.

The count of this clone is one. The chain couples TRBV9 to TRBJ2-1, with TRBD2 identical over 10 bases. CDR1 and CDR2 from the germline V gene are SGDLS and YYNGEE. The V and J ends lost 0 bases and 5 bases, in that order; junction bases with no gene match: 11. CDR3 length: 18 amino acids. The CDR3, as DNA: TGTGCCAGCAGCGTAGGGTTTATGGTGCTAGCGGGAGACAATGAGCAGTTCTTC. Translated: CASSVGFMVLAGDNEQFF.

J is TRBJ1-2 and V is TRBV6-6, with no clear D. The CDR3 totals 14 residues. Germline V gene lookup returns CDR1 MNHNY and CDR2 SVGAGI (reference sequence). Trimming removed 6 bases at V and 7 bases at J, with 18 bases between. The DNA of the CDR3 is TGTGCCAGCAGGGTGGTAGGAGGTGGAGTTGGCTACACCTTC. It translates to CASRVVGGGVGYTF.

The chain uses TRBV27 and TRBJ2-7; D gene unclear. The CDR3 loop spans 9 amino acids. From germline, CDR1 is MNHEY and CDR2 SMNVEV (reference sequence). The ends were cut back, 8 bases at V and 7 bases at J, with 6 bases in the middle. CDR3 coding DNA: TGTGCCAGCCCCAGTGAGCAGTACTTC. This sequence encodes CASPSEQYF.

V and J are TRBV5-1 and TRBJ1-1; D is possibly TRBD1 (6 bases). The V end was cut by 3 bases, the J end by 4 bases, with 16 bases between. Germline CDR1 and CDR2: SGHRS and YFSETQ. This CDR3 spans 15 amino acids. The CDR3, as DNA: TGCGCCAGCAGCTCTCTGGGAGTGGGGGCCACTGAAGCTTTCTTT. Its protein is CASSSLGVGATEAFF. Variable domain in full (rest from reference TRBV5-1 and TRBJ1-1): KAGVTQTPRYLIKTRGQQVTLSCSPISGHRSVSWYQQTPGQGLQFLFEYFSETQRNKGNFPGRFSGRQFSNSRSEMNVSTLELGDSALYLCASSSLGVGATEAFFGQGTRLTVV.

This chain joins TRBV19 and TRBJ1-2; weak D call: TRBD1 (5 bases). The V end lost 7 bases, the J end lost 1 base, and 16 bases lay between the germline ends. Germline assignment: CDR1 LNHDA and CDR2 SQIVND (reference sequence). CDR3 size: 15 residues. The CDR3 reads CASIRGDGHNYGYTF. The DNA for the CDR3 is TGTGCCAGTATCCGAGGAGATGGACATAACTATGGCTACACCTTC.

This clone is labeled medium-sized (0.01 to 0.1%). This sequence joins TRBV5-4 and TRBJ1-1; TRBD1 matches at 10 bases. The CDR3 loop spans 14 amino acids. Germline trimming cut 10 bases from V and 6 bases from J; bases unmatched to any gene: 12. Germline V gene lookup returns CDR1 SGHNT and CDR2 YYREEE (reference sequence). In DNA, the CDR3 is TGTGCCTATGAGAGGACAGGGGGAATCTCTGAAGCTTTCTTT. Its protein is CAYERTGGISEAFF.

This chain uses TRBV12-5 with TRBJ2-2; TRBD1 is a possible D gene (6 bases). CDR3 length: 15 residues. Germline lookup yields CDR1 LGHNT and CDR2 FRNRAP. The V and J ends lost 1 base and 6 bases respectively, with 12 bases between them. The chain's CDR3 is CASGLGQASAGELFF. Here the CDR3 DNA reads TGTGCTAGTGGTTTGGGACAGGCCAGCGCCGGGGAGCTGTTTTTT.

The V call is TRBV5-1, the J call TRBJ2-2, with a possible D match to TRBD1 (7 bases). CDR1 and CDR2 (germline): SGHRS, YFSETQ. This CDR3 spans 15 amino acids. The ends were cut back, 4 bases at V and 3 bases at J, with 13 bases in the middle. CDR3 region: CASSGQGGYTGELFF. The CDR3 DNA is TGCGCCAGCAGCGGGCAGGGGGGCTACACCGGGGAGCTGTTTTTT.

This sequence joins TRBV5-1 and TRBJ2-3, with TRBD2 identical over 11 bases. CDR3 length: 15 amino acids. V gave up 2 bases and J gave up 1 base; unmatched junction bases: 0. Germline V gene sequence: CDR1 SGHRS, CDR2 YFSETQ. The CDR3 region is CASSFSGGGTDTQYF. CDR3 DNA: TGCGCCAGCAGCTTTAGCGGGGGGGGCACAGATACGCAGTATTTT.

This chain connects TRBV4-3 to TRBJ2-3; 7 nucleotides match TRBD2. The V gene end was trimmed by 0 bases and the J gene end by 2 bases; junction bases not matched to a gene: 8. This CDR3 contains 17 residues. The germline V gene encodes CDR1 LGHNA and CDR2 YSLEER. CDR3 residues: CASSQEWASGSTDTQYF. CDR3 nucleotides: TGCGCCAGCAGCCAAGAGTGGGCTAGCGGATCCACAGATACGCAGTATTTT.

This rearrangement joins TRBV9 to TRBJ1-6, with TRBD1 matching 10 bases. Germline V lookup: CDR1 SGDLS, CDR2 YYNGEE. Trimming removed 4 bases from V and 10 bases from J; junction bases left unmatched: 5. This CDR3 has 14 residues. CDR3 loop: CASSSRDRGSPLHF. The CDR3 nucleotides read TGTGCCAGCAGCTCCCGGGACAGGGGATCACCCCTCCACTTT.

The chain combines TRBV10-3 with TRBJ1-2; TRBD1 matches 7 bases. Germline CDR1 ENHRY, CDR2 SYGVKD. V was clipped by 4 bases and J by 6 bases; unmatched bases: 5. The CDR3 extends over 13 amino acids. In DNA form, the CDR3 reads TGTGCCATCAGTGGACAGGGTAGTGATGGCTACACCTTC. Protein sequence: CAISGQGSDGYTF.

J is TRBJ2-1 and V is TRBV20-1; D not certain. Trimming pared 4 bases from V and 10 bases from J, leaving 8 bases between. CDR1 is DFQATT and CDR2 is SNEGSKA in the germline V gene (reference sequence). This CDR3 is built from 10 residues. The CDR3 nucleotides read TGCAGTGCTATCCGAGGAGAGCAGTTCTTC. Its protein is CSAIRGEQFF.

The CDR3 nucleotides are TGTGCCAGCATGACTAGCGGGGGGAGTCGCACAGATACGCAGTATTTT. Translating gives CASMTSGGSRTDTQYF. V gene TRBV2 combines with J gene TRBJ2-3; TRBD2 agrees at 13 bases. V was pared by 7 bases and J by 1 base, with 5 bases of the junction left unmatched. CDR1 and CDR2 from the germline V gene are SNHLY and FYNNEI. The CDR3 runs to 16 residues.

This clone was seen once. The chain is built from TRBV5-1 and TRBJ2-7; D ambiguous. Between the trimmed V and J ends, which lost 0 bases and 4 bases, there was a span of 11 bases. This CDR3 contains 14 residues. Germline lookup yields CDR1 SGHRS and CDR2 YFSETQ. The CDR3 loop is CASSLEARLYEQYF. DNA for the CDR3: TGCGCCAGCAGCTTGGAAGCTAGATTATACGAGCAGTACTTC.

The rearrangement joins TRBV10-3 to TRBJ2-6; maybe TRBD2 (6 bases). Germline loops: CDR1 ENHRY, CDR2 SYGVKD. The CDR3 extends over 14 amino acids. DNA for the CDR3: TGTGCGATCGCCGGGGGAGGTGGGGCCAACGTCCTGACTTTC. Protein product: CAIAGGGGANVLTF.

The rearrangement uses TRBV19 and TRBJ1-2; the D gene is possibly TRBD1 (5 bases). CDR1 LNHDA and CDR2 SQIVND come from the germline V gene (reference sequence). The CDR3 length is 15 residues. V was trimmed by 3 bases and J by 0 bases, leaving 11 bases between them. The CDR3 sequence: CASSITGTTNYGYTF. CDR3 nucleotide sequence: TGTGCCAGTAGTATCACAGGAACTACTAACTATGGCTACACCTTC.

The CDR3 coding sequence is TGCGCCAGCCACGGGGGGGACAGGGGATGTGATACGCAGTATTTT. This encodes CASHGGDRGCDTQYF. The chain recombines TRBV23-1 with TRBJ2-3; 10 nucleotides match TRBD1. TRBV23-1 is recorded as an ORF, its role being uncertain. The V segment lost 8 bases and the J segment 6 bases; nucleotides outside the gene matches: 11. This CDR3 spans 15 amino acids.

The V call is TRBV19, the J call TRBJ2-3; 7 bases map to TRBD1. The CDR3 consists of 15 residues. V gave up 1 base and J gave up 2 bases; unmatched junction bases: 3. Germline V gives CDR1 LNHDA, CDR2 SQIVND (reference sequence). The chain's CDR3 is CASSIGDRPTDTQYF. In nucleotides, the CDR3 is TGTGCCAGTAGTATAGGGGACAGACCCACAGATACGCAGTATTTT.